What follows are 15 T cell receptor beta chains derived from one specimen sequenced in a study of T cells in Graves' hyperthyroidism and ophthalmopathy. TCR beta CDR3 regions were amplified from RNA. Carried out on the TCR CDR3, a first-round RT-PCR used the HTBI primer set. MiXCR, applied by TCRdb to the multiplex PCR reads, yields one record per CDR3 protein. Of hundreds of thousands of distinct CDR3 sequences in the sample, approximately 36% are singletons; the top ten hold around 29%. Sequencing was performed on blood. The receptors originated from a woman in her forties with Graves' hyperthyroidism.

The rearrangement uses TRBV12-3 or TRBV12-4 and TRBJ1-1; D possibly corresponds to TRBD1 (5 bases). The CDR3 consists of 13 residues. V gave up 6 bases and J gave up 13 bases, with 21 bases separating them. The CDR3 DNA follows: TGTGCCAGCAGCCCCATATCGGGACTTGGGGGTTTCTTT. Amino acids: CASSPISGLGGFF.

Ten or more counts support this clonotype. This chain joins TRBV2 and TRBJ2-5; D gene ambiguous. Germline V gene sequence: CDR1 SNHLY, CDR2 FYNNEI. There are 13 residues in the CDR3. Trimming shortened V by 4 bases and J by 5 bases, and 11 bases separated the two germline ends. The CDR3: CASSVSLMETQYF. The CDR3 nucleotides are TGTGCCAGCAGTGTCTCGCTTATGGAGACCCAGTACTTC.

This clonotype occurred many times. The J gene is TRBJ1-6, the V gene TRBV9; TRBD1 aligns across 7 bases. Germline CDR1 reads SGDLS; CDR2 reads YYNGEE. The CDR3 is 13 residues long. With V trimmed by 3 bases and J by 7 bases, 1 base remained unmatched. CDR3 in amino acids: CASSAGGNSPLHF. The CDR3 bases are TGTGCCAGCAGCGCAGGGGGGAATTCACCCCTCCACTTT.

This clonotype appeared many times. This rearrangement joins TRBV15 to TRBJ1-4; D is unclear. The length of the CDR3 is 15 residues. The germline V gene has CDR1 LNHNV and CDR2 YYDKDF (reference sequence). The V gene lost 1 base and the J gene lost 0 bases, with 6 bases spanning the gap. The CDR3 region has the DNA TGTGCCACCAGCAGAGGGGCCTCAACTAATGAAAAACTGTTTTTT. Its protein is CATSRGASTNEKLFF.

The CDR3 loop reads CSARAPAQAYEQYF. The CDR3 bases are TGCAGTGCTAGAGCGCCAGCACAAGCCTACGAGCAGTACTTC. This chain connects TRBV20-1 to TRBJ2-7; D is uncertain. This CDR3 has 14 amino acids. V lost 1 base and J lost 2, with 12 bases in between. Germline CDR1 is DFQATT and CDR2 is SNEGSKA (reference sequence).

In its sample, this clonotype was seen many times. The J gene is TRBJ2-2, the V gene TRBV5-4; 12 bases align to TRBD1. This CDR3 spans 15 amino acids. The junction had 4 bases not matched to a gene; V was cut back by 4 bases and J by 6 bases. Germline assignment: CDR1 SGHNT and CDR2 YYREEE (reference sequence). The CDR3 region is CASSPGQGASGELFF. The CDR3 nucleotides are TGTGCCAGCAGCCCGGGACAGGGGGCCTCCGGGGAGCTGTTTTTT.

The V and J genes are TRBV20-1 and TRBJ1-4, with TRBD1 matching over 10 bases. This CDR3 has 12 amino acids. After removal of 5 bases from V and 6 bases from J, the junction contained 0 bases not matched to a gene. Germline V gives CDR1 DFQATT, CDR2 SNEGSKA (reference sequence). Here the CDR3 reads CSAGTGDEKLFF. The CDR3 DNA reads TGCAGTGCTGGGACAGGGGATGAAAAACTGTTTTTT.

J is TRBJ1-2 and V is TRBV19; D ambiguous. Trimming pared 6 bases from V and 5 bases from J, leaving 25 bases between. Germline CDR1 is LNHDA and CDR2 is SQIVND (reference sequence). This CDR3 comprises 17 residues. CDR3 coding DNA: TGTGCCAGTAGCCTACCCGAGGGTGTCAGAGTGGCTTATGGCTACACCTTC. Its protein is CASSLPEGVRVAYGYTF.

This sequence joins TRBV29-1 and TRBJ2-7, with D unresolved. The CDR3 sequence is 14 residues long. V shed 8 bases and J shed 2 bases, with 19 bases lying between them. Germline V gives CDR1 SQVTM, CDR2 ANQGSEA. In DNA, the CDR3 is TGCAGCCAAGATCGAGGTCAAGCCGCCTACGAGCAGTACTTC. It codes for CSQDRGQAAYEQYF.

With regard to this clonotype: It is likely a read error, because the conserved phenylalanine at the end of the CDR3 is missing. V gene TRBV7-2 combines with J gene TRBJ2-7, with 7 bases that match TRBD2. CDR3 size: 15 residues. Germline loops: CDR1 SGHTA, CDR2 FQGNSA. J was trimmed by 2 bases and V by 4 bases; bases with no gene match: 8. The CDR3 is CASSWTSSGTYEQYL. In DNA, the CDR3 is TGTGCCAGCAGCTGGACGTCTAGCGGAACCTACGAGCAGTACCTC.

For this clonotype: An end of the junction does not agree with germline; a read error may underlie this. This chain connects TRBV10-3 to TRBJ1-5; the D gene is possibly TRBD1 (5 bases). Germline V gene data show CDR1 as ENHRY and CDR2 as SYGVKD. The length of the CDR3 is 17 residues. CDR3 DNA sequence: TGTGCCAGCAGTGAAGCCAGGGTCCGATTGGGCAATCAGCCCCAGCATTTT. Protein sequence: CASSEARVRLGNQPQHF.

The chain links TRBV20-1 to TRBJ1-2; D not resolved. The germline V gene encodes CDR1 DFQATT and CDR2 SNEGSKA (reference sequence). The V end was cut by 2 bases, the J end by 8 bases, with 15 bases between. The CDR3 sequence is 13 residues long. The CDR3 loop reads CSARTASLRGYTF. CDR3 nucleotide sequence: TGCAGTGCTAGAACGGCAAGCCTTCGGGGCTACACCTTC.

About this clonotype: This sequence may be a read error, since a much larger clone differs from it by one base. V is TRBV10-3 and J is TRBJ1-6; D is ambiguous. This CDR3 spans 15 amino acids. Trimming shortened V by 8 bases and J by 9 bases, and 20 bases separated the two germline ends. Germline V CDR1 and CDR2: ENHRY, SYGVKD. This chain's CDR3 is CAIPAPADESSPLHF. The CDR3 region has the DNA TGTGCCATCCCCGCCCCCGCAGACGAAAGTTCACCCCTCCACTTT.

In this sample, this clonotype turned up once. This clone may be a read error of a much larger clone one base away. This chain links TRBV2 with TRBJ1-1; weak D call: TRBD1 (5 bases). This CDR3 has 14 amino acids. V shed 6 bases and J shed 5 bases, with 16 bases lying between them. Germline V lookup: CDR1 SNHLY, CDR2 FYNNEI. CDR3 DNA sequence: TGTGCCAGCAGAAGACTACAGGAGCATACTGAAGCTTTCTTT. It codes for CASRRLQEHTEAFF.

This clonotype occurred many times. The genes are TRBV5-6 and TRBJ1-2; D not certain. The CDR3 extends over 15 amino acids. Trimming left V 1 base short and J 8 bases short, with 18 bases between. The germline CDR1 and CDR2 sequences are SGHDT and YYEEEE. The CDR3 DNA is TGTGCCAGCAGCTTGCGGGTCGGCCCGAGGGAGGGCTACACCTTC. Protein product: CASSLRVGPREGYTF.